This T cell receptor (beta chain) was captured by sequencing in a study of blood T cell repertoires in COVID-19. The assay was immunoSEQ multiplex PCR, and TCRdb's table has in-frame clones only and misses some. The data show approximately 330,000 clones, more than 75% seen once. Trimming removed 5 bases at V and 2 bases at J, with 16 bases between. Germline V gene data show CDR1 as LNHDA and CDR2 as SQIVND (reference sequence). The CDR3 totals 16 residues. Material for sequencing was peripheral blood. The TCR originated in a woman between 45 and 65 years old with active or convalescent COVID-19. The rearrangement joins TRBV19 to TRBJ2-1; tentative D call: TRBD2 (5 bases). The CDR3 here is CASSAPETRAYNEQFF. CDR3 DNA sequence: TGTGCCAGTAGTGCTCCGGAGACGCGGGCCTACAATGAGCAGTTCTTC.